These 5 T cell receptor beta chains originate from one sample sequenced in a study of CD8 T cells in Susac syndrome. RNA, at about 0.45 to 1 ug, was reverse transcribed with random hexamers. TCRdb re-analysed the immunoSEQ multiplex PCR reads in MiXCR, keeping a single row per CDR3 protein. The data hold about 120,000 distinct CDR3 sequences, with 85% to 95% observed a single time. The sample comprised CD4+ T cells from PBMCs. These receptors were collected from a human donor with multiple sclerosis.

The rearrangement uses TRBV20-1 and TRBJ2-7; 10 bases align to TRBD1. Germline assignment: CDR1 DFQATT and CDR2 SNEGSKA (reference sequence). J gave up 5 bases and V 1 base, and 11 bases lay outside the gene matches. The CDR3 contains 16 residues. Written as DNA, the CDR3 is TGCAGTGCTAGAGTGCCGAGAGGGACAGGGGTCCACGAGCAGTACTTC. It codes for CSARVPRGTGVHEQYF.

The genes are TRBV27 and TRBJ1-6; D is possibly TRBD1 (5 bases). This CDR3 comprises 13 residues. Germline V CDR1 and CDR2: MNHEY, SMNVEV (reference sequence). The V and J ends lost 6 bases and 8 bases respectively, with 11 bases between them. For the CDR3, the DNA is TGTGCCAGCAGACTACAGGTCGATTCACCCCTCCACTTT. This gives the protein CASRLQVDSPLHF.

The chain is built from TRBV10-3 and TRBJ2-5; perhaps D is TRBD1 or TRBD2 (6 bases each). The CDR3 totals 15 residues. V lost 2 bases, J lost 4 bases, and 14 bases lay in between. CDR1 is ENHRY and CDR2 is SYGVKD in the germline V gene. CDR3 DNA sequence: TGTGCCATCAGTGAGGCGGGGACATTTCGAGAGACCCAGTACTTC. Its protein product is CAISEAGTFRETQYF.

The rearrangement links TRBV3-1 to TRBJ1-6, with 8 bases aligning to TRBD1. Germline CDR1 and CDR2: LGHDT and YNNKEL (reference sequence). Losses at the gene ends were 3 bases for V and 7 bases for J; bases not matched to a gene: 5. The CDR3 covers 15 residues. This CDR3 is CASSQGTGTNSPLHF. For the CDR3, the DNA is TGTGCCAGCAGCCAGGGGACAGGAACAAATTCACCCCTCCACTTT.

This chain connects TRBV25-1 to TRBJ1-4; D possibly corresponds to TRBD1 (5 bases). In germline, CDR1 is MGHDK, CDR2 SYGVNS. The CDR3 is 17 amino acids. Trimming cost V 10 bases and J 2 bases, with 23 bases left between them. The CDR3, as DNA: TGTGCCACCGACATAGGGGCAGGGAGGGACACTAATGAAAAACTGTTTTTT. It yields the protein CATDIGAGRDTNEKLFF.